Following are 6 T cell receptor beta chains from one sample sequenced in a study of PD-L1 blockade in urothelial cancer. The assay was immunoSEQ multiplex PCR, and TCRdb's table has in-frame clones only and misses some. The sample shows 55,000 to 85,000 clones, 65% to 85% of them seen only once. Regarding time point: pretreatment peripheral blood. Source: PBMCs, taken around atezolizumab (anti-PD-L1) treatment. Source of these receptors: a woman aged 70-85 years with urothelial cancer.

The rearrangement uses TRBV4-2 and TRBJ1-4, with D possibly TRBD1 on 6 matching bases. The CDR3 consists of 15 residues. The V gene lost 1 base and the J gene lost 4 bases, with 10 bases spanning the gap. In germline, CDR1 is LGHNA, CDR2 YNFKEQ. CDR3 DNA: TGTGCCAGCAGCCAAGTCCGACAGGTTAATGAAAAACTGTTTTTT. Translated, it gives CASSQVRQVNEKLFF.

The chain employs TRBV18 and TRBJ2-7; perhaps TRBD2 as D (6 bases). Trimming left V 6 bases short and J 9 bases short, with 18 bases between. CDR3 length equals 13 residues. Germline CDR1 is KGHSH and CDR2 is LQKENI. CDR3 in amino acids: CASSPGLLVGQYF. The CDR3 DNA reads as TGTGCCAGCTCCCCGGGACTTCTAGTCGGGCAGTACTTC.

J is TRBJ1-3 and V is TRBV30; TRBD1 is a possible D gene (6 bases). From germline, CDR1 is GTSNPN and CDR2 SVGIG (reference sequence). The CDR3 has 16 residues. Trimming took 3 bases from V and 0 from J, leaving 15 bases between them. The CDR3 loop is CAWRERQVYSGNTIYF. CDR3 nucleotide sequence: TGTGCCTGGAGGGAACGACAGGTTTACTCTGGAAACACCATATATTTT.

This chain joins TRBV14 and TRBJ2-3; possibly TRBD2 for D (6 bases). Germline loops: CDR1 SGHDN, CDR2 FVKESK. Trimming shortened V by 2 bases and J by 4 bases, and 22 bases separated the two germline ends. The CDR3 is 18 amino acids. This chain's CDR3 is CASSQLIRETLLPDTQYF. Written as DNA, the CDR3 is TGTGCCAGCAGCCAACTTATACGGGAGACCCTGTTGCCAGATACGCAGTATTTT.

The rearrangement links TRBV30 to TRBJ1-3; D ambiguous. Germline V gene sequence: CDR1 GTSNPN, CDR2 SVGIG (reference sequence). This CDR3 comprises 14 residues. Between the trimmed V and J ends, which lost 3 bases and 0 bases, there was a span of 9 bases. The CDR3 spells CAWSGVYSGNTIYF. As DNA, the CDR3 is TGTGCCTGGAGCGGTGTGTACTCTGGAAACACCATATATTTT.

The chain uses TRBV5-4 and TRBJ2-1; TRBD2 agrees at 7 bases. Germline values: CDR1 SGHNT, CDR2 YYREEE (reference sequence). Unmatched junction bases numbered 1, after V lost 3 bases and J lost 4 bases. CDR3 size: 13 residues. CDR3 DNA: TGTGCCAGCAGCTACGGGGGGTACAATGAGCAGTTCTTC. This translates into CASSYGGYNEQFF.